Reported below is one TCR beta chain. What it recognizes is unknown. This entry belongs to a study of T cells in narcolepsy. Study-level points and caveats: Autoreactive clonotypes reportedly recurred in blood of same and different patients, not controls. No autoreactive T cell clone sequences appeared in some memory CD4+ repertoires.

Measured with immunoSEQ multiplex PCR; TCRdb has only the in-frame clones, and not every one. In the table there are about 29,000 clones, 87% of which are singletons. CDR3 length: 13 residues. Trimming removed 8 bases from V and 7 bases from J; junction bases left unmatched: 12. Germline V gives CDR1 SGDLS, CDR2 YYNGEE. This clonotype was sampled from a human donor in good health. The chain carries TRBV9 and TRBJ2-7; 7 bases match TRBD1. Sequenced material: memory (CD45RA-) CD4+ T cells from blood. The CDR3 DNA reads TGTGCCAGACATAGGACAGGTCTGGGTGAGCAGTACTTC. This sequence encodes CARHRTGLGEQYF. The entire variable domain, with the rest obtained from reference TRBV9 and TRBJ2-7, is as follows: DSGVTQTPKHLITATGQRVTLRCSPRSGDLSVYWYQQSLDQGLQFLIQYYNGEERAKGNILERFSAQQFPDLHSELNLSSLELGDSALYFCARHRTGLGEQYFGPGTRLTVT.